This TCR beta chain was obtained from a study of Ad26.COV2.S vaccination and SARS-CoV-2 variants. Across the whole study: Ad26.COV2.S shots went into the muscle once or twice, 56 days apart.

Study conclusions and caveats: Vaccinees showed greater spike-specific TCR breadth than placebo recipients.

Sequencing used immunoSEQ multiplex PCR; TCRdb keeps in-frame clones, though not all of them. The table shows over 200,000 clones, with roughly 90% occurring only once. Treatment noted: around 19 received Ad26.COV2.S at low or high dose, single or two shots; a few received placebo; per-sample allocation not given. Sample collection was performed on day 63 after the first vaccine or placebo injection. The vaccine delivered Wuhan-strain SARS-CoV-2 spike through an Ad26 vector. This CDR3 is built from 19 residues. Trimming took off 3 bases at V and 0 bases at J, with 18 bases between the two ends. The germline V gene encodes CDR1 LNHDA and CDR2 SQIVND (reference sequence). Regarding this clone: The antigen is unknown.

This rearrangement joins TRBV19 to TRBJ1-6, with no clear D. This clonotype originated in a person aged 18-60 years who received the Ad26.COV2.S COVID-19 vaccine or a placebo. The sample was peripheral blood, taken in a trial of Ad26.COV2.S vaccine versus placebo. The DNA for the CDR3 is TGTGCCAGTAGTATTAGGTCCGGGGTTAGAGGCTCCTATAATTCACCCCTCCACTTT. This sequence encodes CASSIRSGVRGSYNSPLHF. The variable domain in full, with the rest retrieved from reference TRBV19 and TRBJ1-6, is DGGITQSPKYLFRKEGQNVTLSCEQNLNHDAMYWYRQDPGQGLRLIYYSQIVNDFQKGDIAEGYSVSREKKESFPLTVTSAQKNPTAFYLCASSIRSGVRGSYNSPLHFGNGTRLTVT.